Given below is one T cell receptor beta chain in context. Germline lookup yields CDR1 ENHRY and CDR2 SYGVKD. The CDR3 extends over 15 amino acids. Trimming left V 4 bases short and J 4 bases short, with 13 bases between. The data originate from a study of blood T cell repertoires in COVID-19. On the study more broadly: Donors in the United States, Italy and Spain gave samples during acute or convalescent COVID-19. PBMCs, B-cell-depleted T cells, or T cells were the source of the cDNA or gDNA that made up the material.

The authors' processing: Estimation of nucleated cell counts relied on the amplification of reference gene primers. Libraries were prepared by immunoSEQ multiplex PCR; TCRdb keeps only in-frame clonotypes and omits some of them. V, J and clone size were drawn from that table, and D and trimming were deduced from the DNA. The data show more than 150,000 clones, with around 84% seen just once and roughly 7% held by the top ten. This chain joins TRBV10-3 and TRBJ2-2; D is perhaps TRBD2 (5 bases). Sequenced sample: peripheral blood. The receptor comes from a man aged 50 to 59 with active or convalescent COVID-19. For the CDR3, the DNA is TGTGCCATCAGTGGGGAGAGTGGATTCACCGGGGAGCTGTTTTTT. As protein: CAISGESGFTGELFF.